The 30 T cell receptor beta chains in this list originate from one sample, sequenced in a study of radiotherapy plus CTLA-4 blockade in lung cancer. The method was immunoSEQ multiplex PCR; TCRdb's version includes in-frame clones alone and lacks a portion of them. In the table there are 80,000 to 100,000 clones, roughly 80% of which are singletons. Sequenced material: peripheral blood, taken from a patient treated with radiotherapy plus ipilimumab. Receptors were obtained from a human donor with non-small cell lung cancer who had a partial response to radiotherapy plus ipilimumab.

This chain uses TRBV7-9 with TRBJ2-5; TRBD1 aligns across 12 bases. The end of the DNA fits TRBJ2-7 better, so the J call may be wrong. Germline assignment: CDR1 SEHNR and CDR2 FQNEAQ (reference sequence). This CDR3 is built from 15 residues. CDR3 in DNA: TGTGCCAGCAGCTCCGGGACAGGGGGCTCGGACGAGCAGTACTTC. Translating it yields CASSSGTGGSDEQYF.

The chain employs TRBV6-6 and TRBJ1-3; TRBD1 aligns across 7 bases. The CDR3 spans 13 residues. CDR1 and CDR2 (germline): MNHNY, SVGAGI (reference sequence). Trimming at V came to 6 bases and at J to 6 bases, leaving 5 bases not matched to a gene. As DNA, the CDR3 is TGTGCCAGCAGCCCCACAGGGGTAAACACCATATATTTT. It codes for CASSPTGVNTIYF.

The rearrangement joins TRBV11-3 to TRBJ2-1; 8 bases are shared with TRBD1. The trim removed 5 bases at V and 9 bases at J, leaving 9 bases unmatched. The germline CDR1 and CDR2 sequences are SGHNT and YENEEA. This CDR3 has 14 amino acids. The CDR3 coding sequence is TGTGCCAGCAGCCCCTACCAGGGGGCTGGTGAGCAGTTCTTC. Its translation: CASSPYQGAGEQFF. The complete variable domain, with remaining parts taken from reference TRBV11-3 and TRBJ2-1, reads EAGVVQSPRYKIIEKKQPVAFWCNPISGHNTLYWYLQNLGQGPELLIRYENEEAVDDSQLPKDRFSAERLKGVDSTLKIQPAELGDSAVYLCASSPYQGAGEQFFGPGTRLTVL.

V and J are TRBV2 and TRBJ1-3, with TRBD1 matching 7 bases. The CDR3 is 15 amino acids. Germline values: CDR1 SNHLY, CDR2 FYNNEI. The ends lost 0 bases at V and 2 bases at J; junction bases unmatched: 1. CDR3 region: CASSEAGTAGNTIYF. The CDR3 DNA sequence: TGTGCCAGCAGTGAAGCAGGGACAGCTGGAAACACCATATATTTT.

The CDR3 spells CASSEPGGGPTYEQYF. As DNA, the CDR3 is TGTGCCAGCAGTGAGCCCGGGGGAGGACCAACCTACGAGCAGTACTTC. The J gene is TRBJ2-7, the V gene TRBV6-1; D possibly corresponds to TRBD2 (6 bases). Germline V gives CDR1 MNHNS, CDR2 SASEGT. This CDR3 is 16 amino acids long. Trimming took off 3 bases at V and 2 bases at J, with 17 bases between the two ends.

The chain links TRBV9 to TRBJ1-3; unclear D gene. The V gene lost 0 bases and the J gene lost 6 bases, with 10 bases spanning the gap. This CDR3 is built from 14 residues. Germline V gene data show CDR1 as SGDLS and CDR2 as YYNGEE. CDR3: CASSVAHSKNTIYF. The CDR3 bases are TGTGCCAGCAGCGTAGCCCACAGCAAAAACACCATATATTTT.

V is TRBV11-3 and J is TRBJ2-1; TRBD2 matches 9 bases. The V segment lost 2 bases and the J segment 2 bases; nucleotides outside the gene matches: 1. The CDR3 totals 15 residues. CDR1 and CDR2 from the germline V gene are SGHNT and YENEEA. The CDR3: CASSLRLAAYNEQFF. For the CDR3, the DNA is TGTGCCAGCAGCTTAAGACTAGCGGCCTACAATGAGCAGTTCTTC.

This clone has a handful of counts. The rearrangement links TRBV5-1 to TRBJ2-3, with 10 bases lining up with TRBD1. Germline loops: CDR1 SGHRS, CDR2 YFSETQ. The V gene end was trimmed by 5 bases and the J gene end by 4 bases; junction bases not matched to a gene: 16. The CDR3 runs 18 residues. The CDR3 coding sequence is TGCGCCAGCAGGATCATACCGGGGGGACAGGGGTCGGCAGATACGCAGTATTTT. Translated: CASRIIPGGQGSADTQYF.

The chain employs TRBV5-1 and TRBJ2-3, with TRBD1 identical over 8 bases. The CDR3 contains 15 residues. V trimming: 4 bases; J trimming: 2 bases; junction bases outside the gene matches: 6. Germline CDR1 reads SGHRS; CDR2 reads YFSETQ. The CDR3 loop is CASSPRQGPTDTQYF. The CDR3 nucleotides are TGCGCCAGCAGCCCTCGACAGGGGCCCACAGATACGCAGTATTTT.

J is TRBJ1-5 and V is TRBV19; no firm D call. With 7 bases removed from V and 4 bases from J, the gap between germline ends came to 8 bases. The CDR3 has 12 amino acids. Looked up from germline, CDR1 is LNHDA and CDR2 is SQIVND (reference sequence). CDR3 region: CASNRENQPQHF. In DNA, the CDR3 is TGTGCCAGTAACCGGGAAAATCAGCCCCAGCATTTT.

The CDR3 DNA sequence: TGTGCCAGCAGTTTTCCGGACAGGGGGCGAGCTGAAGCTTTCTTT. Amino acids: CASSFPDRGRAEAFF. The rearrangement uses TRBV28 and TRBJ1-1; 11 nucleotides agree with TRBD1. Germline V gene lookup returns CDR1 MDHEN and CDR2 SYDVKM. V was pared by 3 bases and J by 6 bases, with 6 bases of the junction left unmatched. There are 15 residues in the CDR3.

The CDR3 DNA is TGCAGCGTTGAAGAGGACTGGGAAGCTTTCTTT. Protein sequence: CSVEEDWEAFF. The rearrangement uses TRBV29-1 and TRBJ1-1; D is uncertain. Per the germline V gene, CDR1 is SQVTM and CDR2 is ANQGSEA. The CDR3 covers 11 residues. V gave up 0 bases and J gave up 8 bases, with 7 bases separating them. Combining the CDR3 with reference TRBV29-1 and TRBJ1-1 gives the whole variable domain SAVISQKPSRDICQRGTSLTIQCQVDSQVTMMFWYRQQPGQSLTLIATANQGSEATYESGFVIDKFPISRPNLTFSTLTVSNMSPEDSSIYLCSVEEDWEAFFGQGTRLTVV.

In DNA, the CDR3 is TGTGCCAGTAGTAGGAGGACAGGGGAGGCCGGGGAGCTGTTTTTT. Amino acids: CASSRRTGEAGELFF. The chain is built from TRBV19 and TRBJ2-2; TRBD1 aligns across 9 bases. CDR1 LNHDA and CDR2 SQIVND come from the germline V gene (reference sequence). This CDR3 has 15 residues. Germline trimming cut 4 bases from V and 6 bases from J; bases unmatched to any gene: 6.

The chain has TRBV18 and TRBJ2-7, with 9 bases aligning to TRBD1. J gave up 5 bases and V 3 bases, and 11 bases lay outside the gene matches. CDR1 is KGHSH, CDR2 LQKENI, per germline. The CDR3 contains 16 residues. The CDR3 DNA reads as TGTGCCAGCTCACCTCCTTGGGGACAGGGAGTCAACGAGCAGTACTTC. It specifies CASSPPWGQGVNEQYF.

The CDR3 is CASSQAPGLAGGGTDTQYF. The CDR3 DNA reads as TGTGCCAGCAGCCAAGCCCCGGGACTAGCGGGAGGAGGGACGGATACGCAGTATTTT. The chain has TRBV4-2 and TRBJ2-3; TRBD2 matches at 15 bases. Germline trimming cut 1 base from V and 6 bases from J; bases unmatched to any gene: 11. Per germline, CDR1 LGHNA and CDR2 YNFKEQ. The length of the CDR3 is 19 residues.

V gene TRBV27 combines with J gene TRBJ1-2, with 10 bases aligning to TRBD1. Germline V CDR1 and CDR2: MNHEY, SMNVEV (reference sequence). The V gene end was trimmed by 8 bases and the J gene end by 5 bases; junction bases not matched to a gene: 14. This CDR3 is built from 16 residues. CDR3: CASGLPTGGSWYGYTF. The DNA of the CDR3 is TGTGCCAGCGGACTACCGACAGGGGGCTCTTGGTATGGCTACACCTTC.

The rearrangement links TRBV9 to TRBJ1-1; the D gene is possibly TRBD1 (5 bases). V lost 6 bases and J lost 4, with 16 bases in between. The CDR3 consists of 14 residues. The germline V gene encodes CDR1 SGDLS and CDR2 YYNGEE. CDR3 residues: CASTGDSWSTEAFF. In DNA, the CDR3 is TGTGCCAGCACCGGAGACAGTTGGAGCACTGAAGCTTTCTTT.

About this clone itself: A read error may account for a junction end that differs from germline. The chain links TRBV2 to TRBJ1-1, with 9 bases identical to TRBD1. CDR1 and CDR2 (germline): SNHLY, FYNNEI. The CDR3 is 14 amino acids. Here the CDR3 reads CASSFDRGNIEAFF. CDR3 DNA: TGTGCCAGCAGTTTCGACAGGGGGAACATTGAAGCTTTCTTT.

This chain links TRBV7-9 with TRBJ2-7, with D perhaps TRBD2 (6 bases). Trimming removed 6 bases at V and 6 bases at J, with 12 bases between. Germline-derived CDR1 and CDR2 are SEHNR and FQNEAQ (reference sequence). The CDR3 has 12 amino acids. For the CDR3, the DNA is TGTGCCAGCAGGGGGGGTTTTGGCGAGCAGTACTTC. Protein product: CASRGGFGEQYF.

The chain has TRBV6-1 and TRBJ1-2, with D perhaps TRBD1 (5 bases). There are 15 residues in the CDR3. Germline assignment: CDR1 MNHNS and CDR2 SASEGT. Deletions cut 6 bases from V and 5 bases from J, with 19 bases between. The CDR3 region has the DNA TGTGCCAGCAGCCTTTTACCTGAGCGGGGGTATGGCTACACCTTC. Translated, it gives CASSLLPERGYGYTF.

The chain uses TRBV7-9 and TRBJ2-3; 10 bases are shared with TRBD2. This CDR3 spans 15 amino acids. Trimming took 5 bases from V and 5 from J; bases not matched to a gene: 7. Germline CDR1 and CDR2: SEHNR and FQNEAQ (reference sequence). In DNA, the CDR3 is TGTGCCAGCAGCCCTTTAGCGGGAGGAGGAGATACGCAGTATTTT. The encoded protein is CASSPLAGGGDTQYF.

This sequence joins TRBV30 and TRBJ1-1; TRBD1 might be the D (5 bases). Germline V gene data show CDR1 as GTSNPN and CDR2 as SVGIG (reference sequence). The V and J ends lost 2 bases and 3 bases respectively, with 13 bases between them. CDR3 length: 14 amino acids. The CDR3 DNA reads TGTGCCTGGAGTAGAACAGGATCCTACACTGAAGCTTTCTTT. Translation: CAWSRTGSYTEAFF.

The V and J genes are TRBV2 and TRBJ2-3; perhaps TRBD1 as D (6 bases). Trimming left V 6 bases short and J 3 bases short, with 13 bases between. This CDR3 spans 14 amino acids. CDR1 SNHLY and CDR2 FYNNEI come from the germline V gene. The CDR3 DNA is TGTGCCAGCAGATCGACAGGAGGAACAGATACGCAGTATTTT. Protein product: CASRSTGGTDTQYF. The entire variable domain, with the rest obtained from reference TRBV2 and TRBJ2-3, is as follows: EPEVTQTPSHQVTQMGQEVILRCVPISNHLYFYWYRQILGQKVEFLVSFYNNEISEKSEIFDDQFSVERPDGSNFTLKIRSTKLEDSAMYFCASRSTGGTDTQYFGPGTRLTVL.

CDR3 bases: TGTGCCAGCAGCTTGCTGGCGGGAGGCCAAGAGACCCAGTACTTC. Translating gives CASSLLAGGQETQYF. V usage is TRBV5-6 and J usage is TRBJ2-5, with TRBD2 identical over 8 bases. V trimming: 1 base; J trimming: 1 base; junction bases outside the gene matches: 3. CDR3 length equals 15 residues. Germline values: CDR1 SGHDT, CDR2 YYEEEE.

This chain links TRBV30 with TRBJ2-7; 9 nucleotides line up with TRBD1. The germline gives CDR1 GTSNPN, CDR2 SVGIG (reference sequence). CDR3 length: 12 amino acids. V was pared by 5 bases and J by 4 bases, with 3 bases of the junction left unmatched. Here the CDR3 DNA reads TGTGCCTGGTCGGGACAGGGATACGAGCAGTACTTC. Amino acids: CAWSGQGYEQYF. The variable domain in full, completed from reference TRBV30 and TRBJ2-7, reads SQTIHQWPATLVQPVGSPLSLECTVEGTSNPNLYWYRQAAGRGLQLLFYSVGIGQISSEVPQNLSASRPQDRQFILSSKKLLLSDSGFYLCAWSGQGYEQYFGPGTRLTVT.

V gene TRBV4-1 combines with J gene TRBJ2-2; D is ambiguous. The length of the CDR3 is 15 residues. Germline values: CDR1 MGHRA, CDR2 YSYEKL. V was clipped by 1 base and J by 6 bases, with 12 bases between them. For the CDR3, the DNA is TGCGCCAGCAGCCAAGTATGGGCTACGGCCGGGGAGCTGTTTTTT. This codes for CASSQVWATAGELFF.

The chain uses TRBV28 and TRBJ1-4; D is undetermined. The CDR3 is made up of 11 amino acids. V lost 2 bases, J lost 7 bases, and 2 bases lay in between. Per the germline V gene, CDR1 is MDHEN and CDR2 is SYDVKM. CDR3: CASSLREKLFF. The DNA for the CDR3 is TGTGCCAGCAGTTTACGTGAAAAACTGTTTTTT. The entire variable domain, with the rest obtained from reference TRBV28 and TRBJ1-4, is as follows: DVKVTQSSRYLVKRTGEKVFLECVQDMDHENMFWYRQDPGLGLRLIYFSYDVKMKEKGDIPEGYSVSREKKERFSLILESASTNQTSMYLCASSLREKLFFGSGTQLSVL.

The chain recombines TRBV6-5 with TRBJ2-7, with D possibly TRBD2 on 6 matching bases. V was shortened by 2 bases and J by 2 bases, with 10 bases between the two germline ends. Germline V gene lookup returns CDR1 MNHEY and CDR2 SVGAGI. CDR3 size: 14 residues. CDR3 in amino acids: CASSYIASAYEQYF. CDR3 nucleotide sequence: TGTGCCAGCAGTTACATCGCTAGCGCCTACGAGCAGTACTTC.

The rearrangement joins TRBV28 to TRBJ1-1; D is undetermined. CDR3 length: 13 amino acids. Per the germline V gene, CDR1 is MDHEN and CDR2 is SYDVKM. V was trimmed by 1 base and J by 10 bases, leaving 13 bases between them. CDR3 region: CASSLSLDIGAFF. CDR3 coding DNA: TGTGCCAGCAGTTTATCTCTCGACATCGGAGCTTTCTTT.

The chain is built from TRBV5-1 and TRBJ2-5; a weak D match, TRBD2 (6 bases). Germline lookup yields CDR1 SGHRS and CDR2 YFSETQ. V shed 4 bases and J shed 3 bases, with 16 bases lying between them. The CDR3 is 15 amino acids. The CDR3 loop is CASSASGGTEETQYF. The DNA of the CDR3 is TGCGCCAGCAGCGCCTCTGGCGGGACGGAAGAGACCCAGTACTTC.